This entry lists 7 T cell receptor beta chains sequenced from one sample in a study of CD8 T cells in Susac syndrome (dated by TCRdb to between 2019 and 2020). Library method: the immunoSEQ multiplex PCR assay. RNA was extracted using the RNeasy kit, and roughly 0.45 to 1 ug of the RNA was reverse transcribed with random hexamers. TCRdb's own reprocessing of the public reads used fastp at Q25 and MiXCR and kept productive beta chains. All rows with the same CDR3 protein become a single entry with the most common DNA and genes. For this sample there are about 400,000 distinct CDR3 sequences; approximately 89% appear just once. Clones ranked in the top ten supply 0.09% to 0.15% of the sample. The sample consisted of CD8+ T cells from PBMCs. The receptors originated from a human donor with multiple sclerosis.

The rearrangement joins TRBV4-1 to TRBJ1-1, with a tentative D call TRBD1 (5 bases). The CDR3 extends over 16 amino acids. Trimming removed 1 base at V and 11 bases at J, with 23 bases between. The germline gives CDR1 MGHRA, CDR2 YSYEKL. CDR3 residues: CASSQGGVRTGNGAFF. In nucleotides, the CDR3 is TGCGCCAGCAGCCAAGGGGGGGTAAGGACGGGGAACGGCGCTTTCTTT.

This clonotype was counted a few times. The CDR3 nucleotides are TGTGCCAGCAGTTTGTTGGGGGGTGATACTGAAGCTTTCTTT. Protein product: CASSLLGGDTEAFF. The chain couples TRBV27 to TRBJ1-1, with D perhaps matching TRBD1 (5 bases). CDR1 is MNHEY and CDR2 is SMNVEV in the germline V gene (reference sequence). The CDR3 is 14 residues long. V lost 3 bases and J lost 5, with 13 bases in between.

The V call is TRBV6-1, the J call TRBJ2-2, with D tentatively TRBD2 (5 bases). Germline V CDR1 and CDR2: MNHNS, SASEGT. Trimming cost V 3 bases and J 3 bases, with 8 bases left between them. This CDR3 is built from 14 residues. DNA of the CDR3: TGTGCCAGCAGTGATGGGAGTTACACCGGGGAGCTGTTTTTT. This translates into CASSDGSYTGELFF.

The chain couples TRBV19 to TRBJ2-7, with D possibly being TRBD2 (6 bases). The CDR3 is 14 residues long. Trimming removed 5 bases at V and 2 bases at J, with 13 bases between. Per germline, CDR1 LNHDA and CDR2 SQIVND (reference sequence). The CDR3 sequence: CASSEGREPYEQYF. The CDR3 coding sequence is TGTGCCAGTAGTGAGGGCCGGGAGCCCTACGAGCAGTACTTC. The entire variable domain, with the rest obtained from reference TRBV19 and TRBJ2-7, is as follows: DGGITQSPKYLFRKEGQNVTLSCEQNLNHDAMYWYRQDPGQGLRLIYYSQIVNDFQKGDIAEGYSVSREKKESFPLTVTSAQKNPTAFYLCASSEGREPYEQYFGPGTRLTVT.

This clonotype was detected only a few times. The V call is TRBV28, the J call TRBJ2-7; TRBD1 agrees at 8 bases. Per germline, CDR1 MDHEN and CDR2 SYDVKM. There are 15 residues in the CDR3. V shed 3 bases, J shed 3 bases, and the junction held 7 bases outside the gene matches. CDR3 amino acids: CASSFLTGDHYEQYF. DNA for the CDR3: TGTGCCAGCAGTTTCCTGACAGGGGACCACTACGAGCAGTACTTC. Using reference TRBV28 and TRBJ2-7 for the parts outside the CDR3, the full variable domain is DVKVTQSSRYLVKRTGEKVFLECVQDMDHENMFWYRQDPGLGLRLIYFSYDVKMKEKGDIPEGYSVSREKKERFSLILESASTNQTSMYLCASSFLTGDHYEQYFGPGTRLTVT.

The chain is built from TRBV2 and TRBJ2-2; D call uncertain. This CDR3 is built from 13 residues. Germline loops: CDR1 SNHLY, CDR2 FYNNEI. V dropped 1 base and J dropped 9 bases, with 9 bases sitting between them. As DNA, the CDR3 is TGTGCCAGCAGTGAAGATGCGTTCTGGGAGCTGTTTTTT. This codes for CASSEDAFWELFF.

This chain uses TRBV5-6 with TRBJ2-7; the D gene is possibly TRBD1 (6 bases). V lost 2 bases, J lost 1 base, and 16 bases lay in between. This CDR3 region has 16 residues. Germline V lookup: CDR1 SGHDT, CDR2 YYEEEE. The CDR3 loop is CASSFLSTGSSYEQYF. Written as DNA, the CDR3 is TGTGCCAGCAGCTTCCTGAGTACAGGGTCATCCTACGAGCAGTACTTC.